This TCR beta chain appears in the sequencing data of a study of CD8 T cells in ankylosing spondylitis. This clonotype was counted at least ten times. CDR3 length: 14 amino acids. CDR1 is PRHDT, CDR2 FYEKMQ, per germline (reference sequence). Trimming took off 5 bases at V and 8 bases at J, with 17 bases between the two ends. TCRdb analysed the 5' RACE reads with MiXCR anew, one entry per CDR3 protein. The profile covers around 35,000 distinct CDR3 sequences, with roughly an eighth appearing a single time and roughly 30% taken by the ten largest. Sample: synovial fluid, either unsorted or a sorted T cell fraction (not recorded which). This clonotype originated in a male donor with ankylosing spondylitis. The chain joins TRBV13 to TRBJ2-3, with D possibly being TRBD1 (6 bases). The CDR3 loop reads CASSQGTPQGTQYF. DNA of the CDR3: TGTGCCAGCAGCCAAGGGACACCACAAGGTACGCAGTATTTT.